One and the same sample provided the 28 T cell receptor beta chains below, sequenced in a study of cytomegalovirus exposure and HLA in healthy donors. Primers: 60 Vbeta forward and 13 Jbeta reverse. The assay was immunoSEQ multiplex PCR, and TCRdb's table has in-frame clones only and misses some. The sample lists over 15,000 clones; around 80% were seen once. Material: PBMCs. All receptors come from a human donor in good health.

The V call is TRBV5-1, the J call TRBJ2-6; 10 bases match TRBD2. V was pared by 0 bases and J by 4 bases, with 7 bases of the junction left unmatched. CDR1 and CDR2 (germline): SGHRS, YFSETQ. The CDR3 is 18 amino acids. CDR3 sequence: CASSLVASGSGGANVLTF. CDR3 nucleotides: TGCGCCAGCAGCTTGGTGGCTAGCGGGAGCGGGGGGGCCAACGTCCTGACTTTC.

The chain combines TRBV28 with TRBJ1-2; 7 nucleotides line up with TRBD1. CDR3 length: 12 residues. Unmatched junction bases numbered 4, after V lost 6 bases and J lost 6 bases. Germline CDR1 is MDHEN and CDR2 is SYDVKM. The CDR3 sequence: CASRAGGDGYTF. The CDR3 DNA sequence: TGTGCCAGCAGGGCAGGGGGTGATGGCTACACCTTC.

The chain uses TRBV9 and TRBJ1-2; TRBD1 matches 8 bases. Germline V gene sequence: CDR1 SGDLS, CDR2 YYNGEE. This CDR3 comprises 13 residues. V lost 4 bases and J lost 7; bases outside the gene matches: 6. CDR3 bases: TGTGCCAGCAGCTATTCCGGGACAGGTGGCTACACCTTC. Amino acid sequence: CASSYSGTGGYTF.

The chain combines TRBV5-4 with TRBJ2-1; D is unresolved. Germline V lookup: CDR1 SGHNT, CDR2 YYREEE (reference sequence). V lost 4 bases and J lost 11, with 13 bases in between. The CDR3 has 12 residues. CDR3 loop: CASSTALGKQFF. The CDR3 DNA sequence: TGTGCCAGCAGCACCGCTCTGGGCAAGCAGTTCTTC.

V usage is TRBV5-4 and J usage is TRBJ2-7; possibly TRBD1 for D (5 bases). The V gene's germline CDR1 is SGHNT and CDR2 YYREEE (reference sequence). With 0 bases removed from V and 7 bases from J, the gap between germline ends came to 11 bases. CDR3 length: 13 amino acids. CDR3 in amino acids: CASSLEQAWEQYF. Written as DNA, the CDR3 is TGTGCCAGCAGCTTGGAACAGGCCTGGGAGCAGTACTTC.

Only one count was recorded for this clone. This chain connects TRBV5-3 to TRBJ1-1, with D maybe TRBD1 (5 bases). TRBV5-3 is placed among ORFs of uncertain function. Trimming left V 2 bases short and J 2 bases short, with 10 bases between. This CDR3 has 14 residues. The DNA of the CDR3 is TGTGCCAGAAGCTTTTCGGGGGAAAACACTGAAGCTTTCTTT. It codes for CARSFSGENTEAFF.

This clone appeared a few times. V usage is TRBV14 and J usage is TRBJ1-4, with D possibly matching TRBD1 (6 bases). Trimming stripped 1 base from V and 8 bases from J, with 11 bases between. Germline CDR1 SGHDN, CDR2 FVKESK. This CDR3 contains 14 residues. DNA for the CDR3: TGTGCCAGCAGCCAAGGGGGGCTTCCAGAAAAACTGTTTTTT. It yields the protein CASSQGGLPEKLFF.

The chain employs TRBV18 and TRBJ1-1, with TRBD1 matching 10 bases. J was trimmed by 2 bases and V by 4 bases; bases with no gene match: 7. The CDR3 sequence is 16 residues long. CDR1 is KGHSH and CDR2 is LQKENI in the germline V gene. In nucleotides, the CDR3 is TGTGCCAGCTCACAGGGACAGGGGTCACTTAACACTGAAGCTTTCTTT. Amino acid sequence: CASSQGQGSLNTEAFF.

This clone was seen a single time. This chain joins TRBV19 and TRBJ2-7, with a weak D call TRBD2 (5 bases). Trimming stripped 1 base from V and 6 bases from J, with 10 bases between. Germline assignment: CDR1 LNHDA and CDR2 SQIVND (reference sequence). The CDR3 contains 13 residues. CDR3 nucleotide sequence: TGTGCCAGTAGTATAGGAGGGAGTGGCGAGCAGTACTTC. It codes for CASSIGGSGEQYF.

The chain has TRBV4-2 and TRBJ1-6; perhaps TRBD1 as D (5 bases). CDR1 is LGHNA, CDR2 YNFKEQ, per germline. Deletions cut 1 base from V and 7 bases from J, with 8 bases between. The length of the CDR3 is 14 residues. The CDR3: CASSQGQINSPLHF. In DNA, the CDR3 is TGTGCCAGCAGCCAAGGACAGATAAATTCACCCCTCCACTTT.

This clone has just one count. The chain combines TRBV7-2 with TRBJ1-2; weak D call: TRBD1 (6 bases). The CDR3 is 15 residues long. V lost 1 base, J lost 7 bases, and 16 bases lay in between. Germline CDR1 and CDR2: SGHTA and FQGNSA. CDR3 sequence reads: CASSLEAAGRGGYTF. The DNA for the CDR3 is TGTGCCAGCAGCTTAGAGGCGGCGGGCAGGGGTGGCTACACCTTC.

The V call is TRBV2, the J call TRBJ2-5, with D possibly being TRBD2 (6 bases). The end of the DNA fits TRBJ2-7 better, so the J call may be wrong. Germline assignment: CDR1 SNHLY and CDR2 FYNNEI. This CDR3 region has 13 residues. The CDR3 here is CASRRDGSYEQYF. CDR3 coding DNA: TGTGCCAGCAGGCGGGACGGCTCCTACGAGCAGTACTTC.

This chain links TRBV6-5 with TRBJ1-1; D gene unclear. CDR1 and CDR2 from the germline V gene are MNHEY and SVGAGI. This CDR3 region has 16 residues. Trimming removed 4 bases from V and 0 bases from J, with 15 bases in between. CDR3 region: CASSLSRVEMNTEAFF. DNA of the CDR3: TGTGCCAGCAGTTTGTCCCGGGTCGAGATGAACACTGAAGCTTTCTTT.

The rearrangement uses TRBV6-5 and TRBJ2-7; 9 bases agree with TRBD1. V dropped 4 bases and J dropped 2; count of bases not matched to a gene: 6. Germline assignment: CDR1 MNHEY and CDR2 SVGAGI. The CDR3 length is 15 residues. Written as DNA, the CDR3 is TGTGCCAGCAGTTCCACCGGGACAGGGACCTACGAGCAGTACTTC. The encoded protein is CASSSTGTGTYEQYF.

The table lists this clone with a count of one. This chain links TRBV19 with TRBJ2-4; tentative D call: TRBD2 (5 bases). V shed 4 bases and J shed 0 bases, with 16 bases lying between them. Germline CDR1 LNHDA, CDR2 SQIVND (reference sequence). This CDR3 has 17 residues. The CDR3 DNA reads TGTGCCAGTAGTAGAGCCCTGGGGAGACTAGCCAAAAACATTCAGTACTTC. Its protein product is CASSRALGRLAKNIQYF.

The DNA of the CDR3 is TGTGCCAGCAGCTTAGGAGGTCCCTACGAGCAGTACTTC. It specifies CASSLGGPYEQYF. The chain has TRBV7-6 and TRBJ2-7; D uncertain. Between the trimmed V and J ends, which lost 1 base and 2 bases, there was a span of 6 bases. This CDR3 region has 13 residues. Per the germline V gene, CDR1 is SGHVS and CDR2 is FNYEAQ.

The chain has TRBV18 and TRBJ1-1, with D possibly being TRBD1 (6 bases). Trimming left V 6 bases short and J 2 bases short, with 13 bases between. Germline V gene sequence: CDR1 KGHSH, CDR2 LQKENI. CDR3 length equals 14 residues. CDR3 in amino acids: CASSLTGPNTEAFF. In DNA, the CDR3 is TGTGCCAGCTCCCTCACAGGGCCAAACACTGAAGCTTTCTTT.

The chain uses TRBV6-1 and TRBJ1-1; no firm D call. V shed 3 bases and J shed 4 bases, with 9 bases lying between them. Germline V gives CDR1 MNHNS, CDR2 SASEGT. This CDR3 spans 13 amino acids. The CDR3 is CASSDPPGTEAFF. CDR3 nucleotide sequence: TGTGCCAGCAGTGACCCGCCGGGCACTGAAGCTTTCTTT.

This clone was counted between two and nine times. The chain has TRBV5-1 and TRBJ1-1, with D unresolved. The CDR3 spans 13 residues. Germline CDR1 SGHRS, CDR2 YFSETQ. V dropped 3 bases and J dropped 5 bases, with 11 bases sitting between them. The CDR3 loop is CASSWTGGTEAFF. CDR3 DNA: TGCGCCAGCAGCTGGACGGGAGGGACTGAAGCTTTCTTT.

This clone has just a few counts. This chain links TRBV7-9 with TRBJ2-4; D is unresolved. The V gene lost 3 bases and the J gene lost 0 bases, with 6 bases spanning the gap. There are 14 residues in the CDR3. Per the germline V gene, CDR1 is SEHNR and CDR2 is FQNEAQ (reference sequence). The CDR3: CASSFSLAKNIQYF. The CDR3 DNA is TGTGCCAGCAGCTTCTCTTTAGCCAAAAACATTCAGTACTTC.

The gene calls are TRBV27 and TRBJ2-7, with D perhaps matching TRBD1 (6 bases). There are 13 residues in the CDR3. CDR1 is MNHEY, CDR2 SMNVEV, per germline (reference sequence). V lost 4 bases and J lost 5, with 12 bases in between. The CDR3 is CASSSNTGNEQYF. The CDR3 bases are TGTGCCAGCAGTTCCAATACAGGGAACGAGCAGTACTTC.

The chain carries TRBV11-2 and TRBJ2-7; TRBD1 might be the D (6 bases). The germline CDR1 and CDR2 sequences are SGHAT and FQNNGV. V shed 3 bases and J shed 6 bases, with 15 bases lying between them. The CDR3 runs to 14 residues. The DNA for the CDR3 is TGTGCCAGCAGCTTGGAGGTCGGCAGGGGCGAGCAGTACTTC. Its protein is CASSLEVGRGEQYF.

The chain employs TRBV6-5 and TRBJ2-5; weak D call: TRBD1 (5 bases). Germline V gene lookup returns CDR1 MNHEY and CDR2 SVGAGI. This CDR3 region has 14 residues. The V end was cut by 10 bases, the J end by 4 bases, with 19 bases between. CDR3 DNA: TGTGCCACCAACCCCTTGGGCAGGGTAGAGACCCAGTACTTC. It yields the protein CATNPLGRVETQYF.

This clone appeared once. This chain joins TRBV28 and TRBJ2-7; the match to TRBD1 covers 8 bases. The germline gives CDR1 MDHEN, CDR2 SYDVKM. J lost 0 bases, V lost 6 bases, and 4 bases had no gene match. There are 14 residues in the CDR3. The CDR3 is CASSTDRVSYEQYF. Written as DNA, the CDR3 is TGTGCCAGCAGCACGGACAGGGTCTCCTACGAGCAGTACTTC.

This sequence joins TRBV7-2 and TRBJ2-5; TRBD1 matches 11 bases. The germline V gene encodes CDR1 SGHTA and CDR2 FQGNSA. The trim removed 5 bases at V and 3 bases at J, leaving 11 bases unmatched. The CDR3 contains 17 residues. The CDR3 region is CASSPGDRGTFKETQYF. In nucleotides, the CDR3 is TGTGCCAGCAGCCCGGGGGACAGGGGGACCTTTAAAGAGACCCAGTACTTC.

The rearrangement joins TRBV10-2 to TRBJ1-6; the D is unclear. The V end lost 1 base, the J end lost 7 bases, and 11 bases lay between the germline ends. Germline CDR1 reads WSHSY; CDR2 reads SAAADI. CDR3 length: 15 residues. In DNA form, the CDR3 reads TGCGCCAGCAGTGAGTACTTGGAGATCAATTCACCCCTCCACTTT. It yields the protein CASSEYLEINSPLHF.

This clone appeared a single time. Written as DNA, the CDR3 is TGTGCCACCATGCGACTGGAAAACATTCAGTACTTC. Protein sequence: CATMRLENIQYF. The genes are TRBV6-1 and TRBJ2-4, with D unclear. The germline V gene has CDR1 MNHNS and CDR2 SASEGT. This CDR3 spans 12 amino acids. With 10 bases removed from V and 5 bases from J, the gap between germline ends came to 12 bases.

The CDR3 region is CASSSGQVAYEQYF. CDR3 sequence (DNA): TGTGCCAGCAGCTCCGGACAGGTCGCCTACGAGCAGTACTTC. The rearrangement joins TRBV7-9 to TRBJ2-5; 7 bases are a match to TRBD1. The assigned J gene may be wrong: the sequence end matches TRBJ2-7 better. This CDR3 has 14 residues. The germline V gene has CDR1 SEHNR and CDR2 FQNEAQ (reference sequence).